Following are 30 T cell receptor beta chains from one sample sequenced in a study of OX40 agonist ivuxolimab in advanced cancers. Produced via immunoSEQ multiplex PCR; TCRdb's table is partial and in-frame only. The sample has just over 20,000 clones; more than 75% are singletons. The input for sequencing was CD4+ or CD8+ T cells sorted from blood, taken in a trial of the OX40 agonist ivuxolimab. The source is an adult with an advanced solid tumor such as melanoma, head and neck, liver or kidney cancer.

Only a few counts were recorded for this clone. The V gene is TRBV11-3, the J gene TRBJ2-5, with 11 bases matching TRBD2. Germline assignment: CDR1 SGHNT and CDR2 YENEEA. The CDR3 covers 17 residues. The V segment lost 5 bases and the J segment 1 base; nucleotides outside the gene matches: 9. CDR3 amino acids: CASSTRGLAGGQETQYF. CDR3 nucleotide sequence: TGTGCCAGCAGCACCCGAGGACTAGCGGGCGGCCAAGAGACCCAGTACTTC. The full variable domain, rest sourced from reference TRBV11-3 and TRBJ2-5, is EAGVVQSPRYKIIEKKQPVAFWCNPISGHNTLYWYLQNLGQGPELLIRYENEEAVDDSQLPKDRFSAERLKGVDSTLKIQPAELGDSAVYLCASSTRGLAGGQETQYFGPGTRLLVL.

The rearrangement joins TRBV6-1 to TRBJ2-3; D gene unclear. CDR1 is MNHNS and CDR2 is SASEGT in the germline V gene. The length of the CDR3 is 14 residues. Trimming removed 4 bases from V and 0 bases from J, with 8 bases in between. The CDR3 here is CASSGKGSTDTQYF. In DNA, the CDR3 is TGTGCCAGCAGTGGTAAGGGTAGCACAGATACGCAGTATTTT.

The genes are TRBV19 and TRBJ2-1; D is unresolved. CDR3 length: 11 residues. V was cut by 3 bases and J by 8 bases, with 5 bases left in between. Looked up from germline, CDR1 is LNHDA and CDR2 is SQIVND (reference sequence). CDR3 residues: CASSIYHEQFF. The CDR3 region has the DNA TGTGCCAGTAGTATTTACCATGAGCAGTTCTTC.

The J gene is TRBJ2-7, the V gene TRBV2; D is possibly TRBD1 (6 bases). The CDR3 contains 14 residues. Germline lookup yields CDR1 SNHLY and CDR2 FYNNEI. Trimming pared 4 bases from V and 1 base from J, leaving 11 bases between. The CDR3 DNA is TGTGCCAGCAGTGTCCAACAGGGATCCTACGAGCAGTACTTC. Its translation is CASSVQQGSYEQYF.

This clone was seen more than once but under ten times. The gene calls are TRBV6-4 and TRBJ1-5; possibly TRBD1 for D (6 bases). Deletions cut 3 bases from V and 12 bases from J, with 15 bases between. In germline, CDR1 is MRHNA, CDR2 SNTAGT. The CDR3 length is 13 residues. The CDR3 sequence: CASSEGPDRRQHF. DNA for the CDR3: TGTGCCAGCAGTGAGGGTCCAGACAGGCGCCAGCATTTT.

The chain carries TRBV5-1 and TRBJ2-7; D unclear. The CDR3 runs 15 residues. Trimming removed 0 bases at V and 0 bases at J, with 10 bases between. Germline CDR1 reads SGHRS; CDR2 reads YFSETQ. The CDR3 sequence is CASSLGHGNSYEQYF. The CDR3 DNA is TGCGCCAGCAGCTTGGGACACGGCAACTCCTACGAGCAGTACTTC.

In its sample, this clone was seen a few times. This chain connects TRBV5-4 to TRBJ1-2; no reliable D call. The V gene's germline CDR1 is SGHNT and CDR2 YYREEE (reference sequence). The CDR3 spans 16 residues. Deletions cut 2 bases from V and 4 bases from J, with 18 bases between. In nucleotides, the CDR3 is TGTGCCAGCAGCTTCTTTTCCCCGCGGACCTCCTATGGCTACACCTTC. Protein: CASSFFSPRTSYGYTF.

The rearrangement joins TRBV19 to TRBJ1-1; D is unclear. The germline V gene has CDR1 LNHDA and CDR2 SQIVND (reference sequence). This CDR3 is built from 14 residues. Trimming shortened V by 5 bases and J by 1 base, and 11 bases separated the two germline ends. The CDR3 is CASSLYAANTEAFF. CDR3 bases: TGTGCCAGTAGTCTTTATGCTGCGAACACTGAAGCTTTCTTT.

The rearrangement uses TRBV10-1 and TRBJ2-1, with a tentative D call TRBD2 (6 bases). CDR1 is WNHNN and CDR2 is SYGVQD in the germline V gene (reference sequence). Trimming removed 8 bases from V and 2 bases from J, with 16 bases in between. The CDR3 contains 15 residues. In nucleotides, the CDR3 is TGCGCCAGCGTAAGTCCGGGGGTAGCCTACAATGAGCAGTTCTTC. Protein product: CASVSPGVAYNEQFF.

The gene calls are TRBV7-9 and TRBJ2-7; no clear D gene. The CDR3 runs 11 residues. In germline, CDR1 is SEHNR, CDR2 FQNEAQ (reference sequence). The germline V and J ends were trimmed by 1 base and 5 bases, with 3 bases remaining between them. The CDR3 is CASSLEDEQYF. CDR3 coding DNA: TGTGCCAGCAGCTTAGAAGACGAGCAGTACTTC. The full variable domain, rest sourced from reference TRBV7-9 and TRBJ2-7, is DTGVSQNPRHKITKRGQNVTFRCDPISEHNRLYWYRQTLGQGPEFLTYFQNEAQLEKSRLLSDRFSAERPKGSFSTLEIQRTEQGDSAMYLCASSLEDEQYFGPGTRLTVT.

The chain carries TRBV15 and TRBJ2-3, with a weak D call TRBD1 (5 bases). V was clipped by 0 bases and J by 3 bases, with 13 bases between them. This CDR3 is 16 amino acids long. CDR1 and CDR2 (germline): LNHNV, YYDKDF (reference sequence). Here the CDR3 DNA reads TGTGCCACCAGCAGAGATATAGGGGAAAAGACAGATACGCAGTATTTT. Its protein is CATSRDIGEKTDTQYF.

The chain has TRBV9 and TRBJ2-2, with D tentatively TRBD1 (5 bases). Germline values: CDR1 SGDLS, CDR2 YYNGEE. CDR3 length: 18 residues. V lost 4 bases, J lost 5 bases, and 24 bases lay in between. The DNA for the CDR3 is TGTGCCAGCAGCAAATCCCTCCTTGACAGCCGCAGTACCGGGGAGCTGTTTTTT. It encodes CASSKSLLDSRSTGELFF.

The V and J genes are TRBV10-3 and TRBJ1-1; 10 nucleotides align to TRBD1. After removal of 10 bases from V and 0 bases from J, the junction contained 8 bases not matched to a gene. This CDR3 contains 15 residues. Per the germline V gene, CDR1 is ENHRY and CDR2 is SYGVKD. CDR3 coding DNA: TGTGCCACGACAGGGGGCGAGTTCATGAACACTGAAGCTTTCTTT. It translates to CATTGGEFMNTEAFF.

This clone is deemed medium-sized. The V gene is TRBV19, the J gene TRBJ1-5; no definite D call. The CDR3 totals 13 residues. Trimming stripped 2 bases from V and 1 base from J, with 3 bases between. CDR1 and CDR2 from the germline V gene are LNHDA and SQIVND (reference sequence). The CDR3 nucleotides are TGTGCCAGTAGTATACAAAGCAATCAGCCCCAGCATTTT. Translated, it gives CASSIQSNQPQHF.

The sample holds a few counts of this clone. The V call is TRBV19, the J call TRBJ2-1; maybe TRBD1 (6 bases). This CDR3 region has 15 residues. Germline CDR1 LNHDA, CDR2 SQIVND (reference sequence). The germline V and J ends were trimmed by 3 bases and 0 bases, with 9 bases remaining between them. In DNA form, the CDR3 reads TGTGCCAGTAGTATTGAGGGGGTCTCCTACAATGAGCAGTTCTTC. Its protein product is CASSIEGVSYNEQFF.

The chain links TRBV6-1 to TRBJ1-1; a possible D gene is TRBD1 (6 bases). Germline assignment: CDR1 MNHNS and CDR2 SASEGT. This CDR3 contains 14 residues. Trimming stripped 1 base from V and 5 bases from J, with 11 bases between. Here the CDR3 reads CASSEVGRGTEAFF. The CDR3 nucleotides read TGTGCCAGCAGTGAAGTGGGCAGGGGAACTGAAGCTTTCTTT.

The V gene is TRBV5-1, the J gene TRBJ1-1; 12 bases are a match to TRBD1. The V segment lost 4 bases and the J segment 4 bases; nucleotides outside the gene matches: 11. Germline V gene sequence: CDR1 SGHRS, CDR2 YFSETQ. The CDR3 extends over 17 amino acids. The CDR3 nucleotides read TGCGCCAGCAGCAAAGGGACAGGGGGCGGGTCGGGCACTGAAGCTTTCTTT. It encodes CASSKGTGGGSGTEAFF.

The rearrangement links TRBV19 to TRBJ2-4; the D gene is possibly TRBD1 (5 bases). The CDR3 is 15 residues long. Trimming removed 1 base from V and 1 base from J, with 8 bases in between. Germline values: CDR1 LNHDA, CDR2 SQIVND (reference sequence). In DNA form, the CDR3 reads TGTGCCAGTAGTATAGCGGCAGGGGCCAAAAACATTCAGTACTTC. It encodes CASSIAAGAKNIQYF.

The chain has TRBV6-6 and TRBJ2-1, with TRBD1 matching over 9 bases. V was clipped by 5 bases and J by 5 bases; unmatched bases: 7. This CDR3 spans 15 amino acids. Germline CDR1 MNHNY, CDR2 SVGAGI (reference sequence). The CDR3 bases are TGTGCCAGCAGTAAGGACAGGGGTGGACACAATGAGCAGTTCTTC. Protein sequence: CASSKDRGGHNEQFF.

The chain uses TRBV6-6 and TRBJ1-2; D uncertain. V was pared by 6 bases and J by 7 bases, with 18 bases between. The length of the CDR3 is 14 residues. Germline V gives CDR1 MNHNY, CDR2 SVGAGI (reference sequence). DNA of the CDR3: TGTGCCAGCAGCGCCCGAGGAGGGTTGGGTGGCTACACCTTC. It translates to CASSARGGLGGYTF.

The rearrangement joins TRBV5-6 to TRBJ2-2, with 8 bases lining up with TRBD1. Losses at the gene ends were 4 bases for V and 2 bases for J; bases not matched to a gene: 7. Germline values: CDR1 SGHDT, CDR2 YYEEEE. The length of the CDR3 is 16 residues. The CDR3 spells CASSGQGGANTGELFF. CDR3 bases: TGTGCCAGCAGCGGACAGGGTGGGGCAAACACCGGGGAGCTGTTTTTT. The whole variable domain, filled in from reference TRBV5-6 and TRBJ2-2, reads DAGVTQSPTHLIKTRGQQVTLRCSPKSGHDTVSWYQQALGQGPQFIFQYYEEEERQRGNFPDRFSGHQFPNYSSELNVNALLLGDSALYLCASSGQGGANTGELFFGEGSRLTVL.

The chain employs TRBV5-6 and TRBJ1-2, with 7 nucleotides matching TRBD1. CDR1 SGHDT and CDR2 YYEEEE come from the germline V gene. There are 13 residues in the CDR3. V shed 3 bases and J 3 bases; nucleotides not matched to a gene: 2. The CDR3 reads CASSYGQDYGYTF. In DNA form, the CDR3 reads TGTGCCAGCAGCTATGGACAGGACTATGGCTACACCTTC.

This chain links TRBV5-5 with TRBJ1-2; 12 bases align to TRBD1. From germline, CDR1 is SGHKS and CDR2 YYEKEE (reference sequence). J was trimmed by 7 bases and V by 4 bases; bases with no gene match: 11. The CDR3 consists of 16 residues. CDR3 sequence reads: CASSPGQGARIAGYTF. Here the CDR3 DNA reads TGTGCCAGCAGCCCGGGACAGGGGGCGAGAATCGCTGGCTACACCTTC.

This clone was seen a handful of times. The chain carries TRBV27 and TRBJ1-6; perhaps TRBD1 as D (5 bases). Trimming removed 3 bases at V and 3 bases at J, with 15 bases between. The CDR3 totals 17 residues. The germline V gene encodes CDR1 MNHEY and CDR2 SMNVEV (reference sequence). The CDR3 loop is CASSFSDGADYNSPLHF. DNA of the CDR3: TGTGCCAGCAGTTTTAGCGACGGGGCTGACTATAATTCACCCCTCCACTTT.

This rearrangement joins TRBV5-4 to TRBJ2-7; 8 nucleotides align to TRBD2. The CDR3 has 14 amino acids. The germline gives CDR1 SGHNT, CDR2 YYREEE (reference sequence). The junction had 5 bases not matched to a gene; V was cut back by 1 base and J by 5 bases. CDR3 in DNA: TGTGCCAGCAGCTTGCGGGAGGGATCGAACGAGCAGTACTTC. This encodes CASSLREGSNEQYF.

The rearrangement joins TRBV23-1 to TRBJ2-7, with D unresolved. TRBV23-1 is an open reading frame, and its role is uncertain. The ends were cut back, 0 bases at V and 2 bases at J, with 20 bases in the middle. The CDR3 runs 18 residues. CDR3 in DNA: TGCGCCAGCAGTCAATCGGTGCTGAGGATAGGCCTTACCTACGAGCAGTACTTC. Its protein is CASSQSVLRIGLTYEQYF.

The chain is built from TRBV19 and TRBJ1-1; D is ambiguous. The CDR3 runs to 13 residues. Germline values: CDR1 LNHDA, CDR2 SQIVND (reference sequence). V lost 5 bases and J 1 base, leaving 8 bases between the germline ends. The CDR3 DNA sequence: TGTGCCAGTAGTTTAGGGAGGAACACTGAAGCTTTCTTT. Its translation is CASSLGRNTEAFF.

The chain has TRBV15 and TRBJ1-1; D not certain. V was clipped by 5 bases and J by 6 bases, with 19 bases between them. The CDR3 totals 15 residues. Per germline, CDR1 LNHNV and CDR2 YYDKDF (reference sequence). CDR3 DNA: TGTGCCACCAGCGGACGGACGGGGATGAGGGCTGAAGCTTTCTTT. Protein sequence: CATSGRTGMRAEAFF. The full variable domain, completed using reference TRBV15 and TRBJ1-1, is DAMVIQNPRYQVTQFGKPVTLSCSQTLNHNVMYWYQQKSSQAPKLLFHYYDKDFNNEADTPDNFQSRRPNTSFCFLDIRSPGLGDTAMYLCATSGRTGMRAEAFFGQGTRLTVV.

The chain carries TRBV5-1 and TRBJ1-2; TRBD1 aligns across 11 bases. V was clipped by 3 bases and J by 4 bases; unmatched bases: 8. The germline CDR1 and CDR2 sequences are SGHRS and YFSETQ. This CDR3 region has 16 residues. The CDR3 region has the DNA TGCGCCAGCAGCTCTGGACAGGGGGCTTCCCCCTATGGCTACACCTTC. Its translation: CASSSGQGASPYGYTF.

This sequence joins TRBV7-3 and TRBJ2-5; D might be TRBD2 (6 bases). Germline loops: CDR1 SGHTA, CDR2 FQGTGA. The V end lost 2 bases, the J end lost 4 bases, and 17 bases lay between the germline ends. This CDR3 is 16 amino acids long. In nucleotides, the CDR3 is TGTGCCAGCAGCTTATGGGGTGGAGGGCGGATAGAGACCCAGTACTTC. This gives the protein CASSLWGGGRIETQYF. The full variable domain, with the rest looked up from reference TRBV7-3 and TRBJ2-5, is GAGVSQTPSNKVTEKGKYVELRCDPISGHTALYWYRQSLGQGPEFLIYFQGTGAADDSGLPNDRFFAVRPEGSVSTLKIQRTERGDSAVYLCASSLWGGGRIETQYFGPGTRLLVL.